These T cell receptor beta chains were read from a single sample in a study of blood T cells in healthy people across ages. From the 5' RACE reads, TCRdb called clonotypes with MiXCR, one entry per CDR3 protein. The data hold 1 million or so distinct CDR3 sequences, with around 27% observed a single time. This sample was shared with a second study, whose subject was T cells of mothers and their children.

What was sequenced was blood. These receptors were obtained from a girl aged 2 to 9 in good health. Each CDR3 is given with its conserved first and last residue. A D gene is named only where the DNA matches it firmly. For some rows the clone size is stated as once, few or many, or as a class when expanded; others skip it.

cdr3_aa: CSGKAPGTDTQYF
cdr3_nt: TGCAGCGGGAAGGCGCCGGGCACAGATACGCAGTATTTT
j_call: TRBJ2-3
d_call: NA
v_call: TRBV29-1
clone_size: NA

cdr3_aa: CASSYPGDLAKNIQYF
cdr3_nt: TGTGCCAGCAGTTACCCGGGGGACTTAGCCAAAAACATTCAGTACTTC
j_call: TRBJ2-4
d_call: NA
v_call: TRBV6-2/TRBV6-3
clone_size: few

cdr3_aa: CASSSQTGARQETQYF
cdr3_nt: TGTGCCAGCAGTTCGCAAACAGGGGCACGGCAAGAGACCCAGTACTTC
j_call: TRBJ2-5
d_call: TRBD1
v_call: TRBV28
clone_size: NA

cdr3_aa: CASSHHRGETQYF
cdr3_nt: TGTGCCAGCAGCCATCACCGGGGAGAGACCCAGTACTTC
j_call: TRBJ2-5
d_call: NA
v_call: TRBV14
clone_size: many

cdr3_aa: CASSSGTSGYYNEQFF
cdr3_nt: TGTGCCAGCAGCTCGGGAACTAGCGGTTATTACAATGAGCAGTTCTTC
j_call: TRBJ2-1
d_call: TRBD2
v_call: TRBV7-9
clone_size: few

cdr3_aa: CASSLGQDNQPQHF
cdr3_nt: TGTGCCAGCAGCCTGGGACAGGATAATCAGCCCCAGCATTTT
j_call: TRBJ1-5
d_call: TRBD1
v_call: TRBV3-1
clone_size: few

cdr3_aa: CAGSYEVSTNEKLFF
cdr3_nt: TGTGCCGGCAGTTATGAAGTGTCAACTAATGAAAAACTGTTTTTT
j_call: TRBJ1-4
d_call: NA
v_call: TRBV6-6
clone_size: NA

cdr3_aa: CASSSGTGGVETQYF
cdr3_nt: TGTGCCAGCAGCTCCGGGACAGGGGGCGTTGAGACCCAGTACTTC
j_call: TRBJ2-5
d_call: TRBD1
v_call: TRBV27
clone_size: NA

cdr3_aa: CASSVRGLNTGELFF
cdr3_nt: TGTGCCAGCAGCGTAAGGGGGCTCAACACCGGGGAGCTGTTTTTT
j_call: TRBJ2-2
d_call: NA
v_call: TRBV21-1
clone_size: NA

cdr3_aa: CASTLTSWGTDTQYF
cdr3_nt: TGTGCCAGCACCCTAACTTCTTGGGGTACAGATACGCAGTATTTT
j_call: TRBJ2-3
d_call: NA
v_call: TRBV6-5
clone_size: few

cdr3_aa: CANSQLAGGKHEQYF
cdr3_nt: TGCGCCAACAGCCAGCTAGCGGGGGGTAAGCACGAGCAGTACTTC
j_call: TRBJ2-7
d_call: TRBD2
v_call: TRBV4-3
clone_size: few

cdr3_aa: CASSRTGGESTDTQYF
cdr3_nt: TGTGCCAGCAGCCGTACGGGGGGAGAAAGCACAGATACGCAGTATTTT
j_call: TRBJ2-3
d_call: TRBD2
v_call: TRBV6-1
clone_size: NA

cdr3_aa: CSARDLRETDTQYF
cdr3_nt: TGCAGTGCTAGAGATCTAAGGGAAACAGATACGCAGTATTTT
j_call: TRBJ2-3
d_call: NA
v_call: TRBV20-1
clone_size: few

cdr3_aa: CATSALPLGTGYAEAFF
cdr3_nt: TGTGCCACCAGTGCCCTCCCTTTGGGAACAGGGTATGCTGAAGCTTTCTTT
j_call: TRBJ1-1
d_call: NA
v_call: TRBV24-1
clone_size: NA

cdr3_aa: CASTTGQGRADTQYF
cdr3_nt: TGTGCCAGCACGACGGGACAGGGAAGAGCAGATACGCAGTATTTT
j_call: TRBJ2-3
d_call: TRBD1
v_call: TRBV2
clone_size: NA

cdr3_aa: CASSPTGGVTEAFF
cdr3_nt: TGTGCCAGCAGCCCGACAGGAGGGGTCACTGAAGCTTTCTTT
j_call: TRBJ1-1
d_call: NA
v_call: TRBV12-3/TRBV12-4
clone_size: NA

cdr3_aa: CASSRRDSSNQPQHF
cdr3_nt: TGTGCCAGCAGTCGCCGGGACAGCAGCAATCAGCCCCAGCATTTT
j_call: TRBJ1-5
d_call: TRBD1
v_call: TRBV6-2/TRBV6-3
clone_size: few

cdr3_aa: CASTQTAGVNTEAFF
cdr3_nt: TGTGCCAGCACCCAAACGGCAGGTGTGAACACTGAAGCTTTCTTT
j_call: TRBJ1-1
d_call: NA
v_call: TRBV6-6
clone_size: NA

cdr3_aa: CASRDLYRTAANEQFF
cdr3_nt: TGTGCCAGCAGGGACCTGTATAGGACAGCCGCCAATGAGCAGTTCTTC
j_call: TRBJ2-1
d_call: NA
v_call: TRBV7-2
clone_size: many

cdr3_aa: CASSSPGQGVETQYF
cdr3_nt: TGTGCCAGCAGTTCCCCGGGACAGGGCGTAGAGACCCAGTACTTC
j_call: TRBJ2-5
d_call: TRBD1
v_call: TRBV12-3/TRBV12-4
clone_size: NA

cdr3_aa: CASSEGASSYEQYF
cdr3_nt: TGTGCCAGCAGCGAAGGGGCTAGCTCCTACGAGCAGTACTTC
j_call: TRBJ2-7
d_call: NA
v_call: TRBV9
clone_size: few

cdr3_aa: CASSLVQGRWNEQFF
cdr3_nt: TGTGCCAGCAGCTTAGTACAGGGGAGATGGAATGAGCAGTTCTTC
j_call: TRBJ2-1
d_call: TRBD1
v_call: TRBV7-3
clone_size: NA

cdr3_aa: CASTWGRAWNEQFF
cdr3_nt: TGTGCCAGCACATGGGGGAGGGCCTGGAATGAGCAGTTCTTC
j_call: TRBJ2-1
d_call: TRBD2
v_call: TRBV6-1
clone_size: NA

cdr3_aa: CAISDSGGYNEQFF
cdr3_nt: TGTGCCATCAGTGATAGCGGGGGGTACAATGAGCAGTTCTTC
j_call: TRBJ2-1
d_call: TRBD2
v_call: TRBV10-3
clone_size: NA

cdr3_aa: CASTSLIGEKLFF
cdr3_nt: TGTGCCAGCACAAGCCTCATCGGCGAAAAACTGTTTTTT
j_call: TRBJ1-4
d_call: NA
v_call: TRBV14
clone_size: few

cdr3_aa: CASSSGEHSPLHF
cdr3_nt: TGTGCCAGCAGTTCCGGAGAGCATTCCCCCCTCCACTTT
j_call: TRBJ1-6
d_call: NA
v_call: TRBV27
clone_size: many

cdr3_aa: CASSPRFQRGRGPYIQAFF
cdr3_nt: TGTGCCAGCAGCCCTAGATTCCAAAGGGGGCGAGGTCCTTACATACAAGCTTTCTTT
j_call: TRBJ1-1
d_call: TRBD1
v_call: TRBV7-3
clone_size: NA

cdr3_aa: CARDYQETQYF
cdr3_nt: TGTGCCAGGGACTATCAAGAGACCCAGTACTTC
j_call: TRBJ2-5
d_call: NA
v_call: TRBV28
clone_size: few

cdr3_aa: CASSGIGPKIGEQYF
cdr3_nt: TGTGCCAGCAGTGGCATAGGCCCGAAAATAGGAGAGCAGTACTTC
j_call: TRBJ2-7
d_call: NA
v_call: TRBV6-2/TRBV6-3
clone_size: NA

cdr3_aa: CASSRDLGGYEQYF
cdr3_nt: TGTGCCAGTAGCCGGGACCTAGGCGGCTACGAGCAGTACTTC
j_call: TRBJ2-7
d_call: NA
v_call: TRBV19
clone_size: NA

cdr3_aa: CASSSGPGNEQFF
cdr3_nt: TGTGCCAGCAGCTCAGGACCGGGGAATGAGCAGTTCTTC
j_call: TRBJ2-1
d_call: NA
v_call: TRBV7-2
clone_size: few

cdr3_aa: CSATPRLAGVEGLAKNIQYF
cdr3_nt: TGCAGTGCTACCCCCCGACTAGCGGGTGTAGAAGGACTAGCCAAAAACATTCAGTACTTC
j_call: TRBJ2-4
d_call: TRBD2
v_call: TRBV20-1
clone_size: NA

cdr3_aa: CASSAPALKETQYF
cdr3_nt: TGTGCCAGCAGTGCCCCCGCCCTGAAAGAGACCCAGTACTTC
j_call: TRBJ2-5
d_call: NA
v_call: TRBV28
clone_size: NA

cdr3_aa: CTSSFRDSPYEQYF
cdr3_nt: TGTACCAGCAGCTTCCGGGACAGCCCCTACGAGCAGTACTTC
j_call: TRBJ2-7
d_call: TRBD1
v_call: TRBV7-9
clone_size: few

cdr3_aa: CASSLMSGRGYEQYF
cdr3_nt: TGTGCCAGCAGTCTTATGAGTGGGAGAGGCTACGAGCAGTACTTC
j_call: TRBJ2-7
d_call: NA
v_call: TRBV12-3/TRBV12-4
clone_size: NA

cdr3_aa: CAISESSQGPSFDEQFF
cdr3_nt: TGTGCCATCAGTGAGTCCTCACAGGGGCCCTCCTTCGATGAGCAGTTCTTC
j_call: TRBJ2-1
d_call: TRBD1
v_call: TRBV10-3
clone_size: few

cdr3_aa: CASEDSAERQYF
cdr3_nt: TGTGCCAGTGAAGACAGCGCGGAGCGGCAGTACTTC
j_call: TRBJ2-5
d_call: NA
v_call: TRBV28
clone_size: few

cdr3_aa: CATQVNTGELFF
cdr3_nt: TGCGCCACCCAGGTGAACACCGGGGAGCTGTTTTTT
j_call: TRBJ2-2
d_call: NA
v_call: TRBV10-2
clone_size: NA

cdr3_aa: CSAKGTSNQPQHF
cdr3_nt: TGCAGTGCTAAGGGCACTAGCAATCAGCCCCAGCATTTT
j_call: TRBJ1-5
d_call: NA
v_call: TRBV20-1
clone_size: NA

cdr3_aa: CASSQDGTSTDTQYF
cdr3_nt: TGCGCCAGCAGCCAAGATGGGACTAGCACAGATACGCAGTATTTT
j_call: TRBJ2-3
d_call: NA
v_call: TRBV4-1
clone_size: many

cdr3_aa: CASSPWTNSPPGEQYF
cdr3_nt: TGTGCCAGCAGCCCTTGGACAAATTCTCCCCCGGGGGAGCAGTACTTC
j_call: TRBJ2-7
d_call: NA
v_call: TRBV5-6
clone_size: NA

cdr3_aa: CASSVGLDQETQYF
cdr3_nt: TGCGCCAGCAGCGTGGGACTAGACCAAGAGACCCAGTACTTC
j_call: TRBJ2-5
d_call: TRBD2
v_call: TRBV5-1
clone_size: NA

cdr3_aa: CASSPGGDTQYF
cdr3_nt: TGTGCCAGCAGCCCGGGGGGAGATACGCAGTATTTT
j_call: TRBJ2-3
d_call: TRBD2
v_call: TRBV7-2
clone_size: many

cdr3_aa: CASSIGGVPYGYTF
cdr3_nt: TGTGCCAGCAGTATCGGAGGGGTCCCCTATGGCTACACCTTC
j_call: TRBJ1-2
d_call: NA
v_call: TRBV12-3/TRBV12-4
clone_size: few

cdr3_aa: CASSFISAGNNQPQHF
cdr3_nt: TGTGCCAGCAGTTTTATATCGGCCGGGAACAATCAGCCCCAGCATTTT
j_call: TRBJ1-5
d_call: NA
v_call: TRBV28
clone_size: few

cdr3_aa: CSVAAGLTNNEQFF
cdr3_nt: TGCAGCGTTGCGGCGGGACTCACTAACAATGAGCAGTTCTTC
j_call: TRBJ2-1
d_call: NA
v_call: TRBV29-1
clone_size: NA

cdr3_aa: CACSEEDRDEQFF
cdr3_nt: TGTGCCTGCAGCGAGGAAGACAGGGATGAGCAGTTCTTC
j_call: TRBJ2-1
d_call: TRBD1
v_call: TRBV9
clone_size: NA

cdr3_aa: CASSQKGGVGGYTF
cdr3_nt: TGTGCCAGCAGCCAGAAAGGTGGAGTGGGCGGCTACACCTTC
j_call: TRBJ1-2
d_call: NA
v_call: TRBV3-1
clone_size: few

cdr3_aa: CASSKIRGKTQYF
cdr3_nt: TGTGCCAGCAGCAAAATAAGGGGGAAGACCCAGTACTTC
j_call: TRBJ2-5
d_call: NA
v_call: TRBV21-1
clone_size: few

cdr3_aa: CASDRAGANVLTF
cdr3_nt: TGTGCCAGCGATCGGGCTGGGGCCAACGTCCTGACTTTC
j_call: TRBJ2-6
d_call: NA
v_call: TRBV2
clone_size: few

cdr3_aa: CASSQDQGHEQYF
cdr3_nt: TGCGCCAGCAGCCAAGACCAGGGGCACGAGCAGTACTTC
j_call: TRBJ2-7
d_call: NA
v_call: TRBV4-3
clone_size: many

cdr3_aa: CASSPGVGTEAFF
cdr3_nt: TGTGCCAGCAGTCCGGGGGTGGGAACTGAGGCTTTCTTT
j_call: TRBJ1-1
d_call: NA
v_call: TRBV28
clone_size: many

cdr3_aa: CASSPPSGSNEQFF
cdr3_nt: TGCGCCAGCAGCCCCCCCAGTGGATCAAATGAGCAGTTCTTC
j_call: TRBJ2-1
d_call: NA
v_call: TRBV5-1
clone_size: few

cdr3_aa: CASSLTPTGGGSYEQYF
cdr3_nt: TGTGCCAGCAGCTTAACCCCGACAGGCGGGGGGTCCTACGAGCAGTACTTC
j_call: TRBJ2-7
d_call: TRBD2
v_call: TRBV7-9
clone_size: NA

cdr3_aa: CASEQVVTDTQYF
cdr3_nt: TGTGCCAGCGAACAGGTCGTCACAGATACGCAGTATTTT
j_call: TRBJ2-3
d_call: NA
v_call: TRBV7-2
clone_size: few